Shown below are 3 T cell receptor beta chains from a single sample sequenced in a study of control samples from healthy donors and cancer patients. TCRdb's copy holds only in-frame clones and misses some; the assay was immunoSEQ multiplex PCR. The sample gives about 73,000 clones, under 90% of which show up once; under 20% is in the top ten. The specimen sequenced was PBMCs. These receptor sequences come from a man aged 55-75 years with lung cancer.

V is TRBV6-1 and J is TRBJ2-7, with D perhaps TRBD1 (6 bases). Germline V gene data show CDR1 as MNHNS and CDR2 as SASEGT. This CDR3 has 17 residues. V dropped 1 base and J dropped 1 base, with 17 bases sitting between them. Here the CDR3 DNA reads TGTGCCAGCAGTGAAGAGAGTGGCAGGGGATATTCCTACGAGCAGTACGTC. Protein product: CASSEESGRGYSYEQYV.

The chain combines TRBV6-6 with TRBJ1-1; the D is unclear. The CDR3 loop spans 12 amino acids. Per germline, CDR1 MNHNY and CDR2 SVGAGI (reference sequence). V was pared by 5 bases and J by 2 bases, with 6 bases between. The CDR3 DNA is TGTGCCAGCAGTCAACCTAACACTGAAGCTTTCTTT. Amino acids: CASSQPNTEAFF.

This chain joins TRBV20-1 and TRBJ1-1; D unclear. In germline, CDR1 is DFQATT, CDR2 SNEGSKA (reference sequence). The CDR3 extends over 10 amino acids. V lost 6 bases and J lost 5, with 7 bases in between. CDR3 DNA: TGCAGTGCCCGTGAGACTGAAGCTTTCTTT. Its protein is CSARETEAFF.